This T cell receptor beta chain was sequenced for a study of tumor-infiltrating lymphocytes in primary liver carcinoma. The study, taken as a whole, reports: Top-250-clone fractions were significantly higher in tumors than in blood (p = 0.039).

Each 20-30 mg portion of unsorted bulk tissue served as the source for co-extraction of RNA and DNA. On this clonotype itself: The antigen remains unidentified. Given a much more abundant clone one base away, this may be a read error.

The input was 450 to 550 ng total RNA; TCR beta cDNA was made from it with a constant-region primer. Construction of TCR beta libraries relied on three successive nested multiplex PCR rounds employing slightly modified ARM-PCR. The two initial PCR rounds, about 9 cycles each, used TRBV1-TRBV30 forward and C-beta reverse primers. In TCRdb, the multiplex PCR reads were re-called with MiXCR into one record per CDR3 protein. The sample holds 47,000 or so distinct CDR3 sequences; about 68% are singletons and the top ten take approximately 25%. Looked up from germline, CDR1 is ENHRY and CDR2 is SYGVKD. This CDR3 contains 15 residues. After removal of 6 bases from V and 4 bases from J, the junction contained 8 bases not matched to a gene.

Sequenced: liver tumor tissue from sampling region 3. Described subset: tumor region T3, left-lateral pole. The genes are TRBV10-3 and TRBJ2-1; 8 bases are shared with TRBD2. This clonotype was obtained from a man aged 35 to 55 with primary liver carcinoma and hepatitis B virus infection. The CDR3 region has the DNA TGTGCCATCAGAGTGCGGGAGGAGGGTTACAATGAGCAGTTCTTC. It is translated as CAIRVREEGYNEQFF.